The entry that follows covers one T cell receptor beta chain sequence. The same CDR3 arises from other DNA sequences in this sample as well. This entry comes from a study of blood T cell repertoires in COVID-19. On the study more broadly: From the United States, Italy and Spain came samples of acute and convalescent COVID-19. T cells, B-cell-depleted T cells, or PBMCs provided the cDNA or gDNA that served as material.

CDR3 length: 13 amino acids. V gave up 2 bases and J gave up 2 bases, with 6 bases separating them. In the authors' methods: Reference gene primer amplification gave estimated nucleated cell counts. Sequencing was performed with immunoSEQ multiplex PCR; in TCRdb, only in-frame clones are kept and a portion is missing. The V and J calls and clone size were taken over from that table, and D and trimming were inferred from the DNA. Of approximately 230,000 clones in the sample, 80% to 90% were seen once. Sequencing used peripheral blood. The V call is TRBV12-3 or TRBV12-4, the J call TRBJ1-2; unclear D gene. This clonotype was sampled from an elderly man with acute or convalescent COVID-19. CDR3: CASSLTANYGYTF. DNA for the CDR3: TGTGCCAGCAGTTTAACAGCAAACTATGGCTACACCTTC.